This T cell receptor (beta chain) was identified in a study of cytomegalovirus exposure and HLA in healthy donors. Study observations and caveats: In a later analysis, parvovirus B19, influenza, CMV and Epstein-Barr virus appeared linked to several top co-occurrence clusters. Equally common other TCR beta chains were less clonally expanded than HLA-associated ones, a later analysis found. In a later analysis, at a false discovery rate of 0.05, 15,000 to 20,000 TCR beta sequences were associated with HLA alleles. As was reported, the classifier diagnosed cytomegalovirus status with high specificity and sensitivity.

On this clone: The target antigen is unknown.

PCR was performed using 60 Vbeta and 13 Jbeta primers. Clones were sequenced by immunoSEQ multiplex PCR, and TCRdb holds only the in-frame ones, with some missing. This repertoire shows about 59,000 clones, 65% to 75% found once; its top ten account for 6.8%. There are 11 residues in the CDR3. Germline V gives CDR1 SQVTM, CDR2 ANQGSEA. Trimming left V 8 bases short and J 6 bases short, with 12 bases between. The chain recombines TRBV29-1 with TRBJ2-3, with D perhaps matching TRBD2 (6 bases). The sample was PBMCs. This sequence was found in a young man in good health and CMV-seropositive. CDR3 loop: CSSGSWDTQYF. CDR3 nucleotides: TGCAGCTCCGGGAGTTGGGATACGCAGTATTTT.